This TCR beta chain stems from a study of cytomegalovirus exposure and HLA in healthy donors. PCR involved 60 Vbeta and 13 Jbeta primers. Clones were read by immunoSEQ multiplex PCR, and TCRdb kept only the in-frame ones, dropping some. The sample includes approximately 160,000 clones, approximately 88% of them seen just once. In germline, CDR1 is LGHNA, CDR2 YNFKEQ. The CDR3 loop spans 17 amino acids. The V and J ends lost 5 bases and 2 bases respectively, with 21 bases between them. The sequence came from a boy aged 2 to 10 in good health and CMV-seronegative. The specimen sequenced was PBMCs. This sequence joins TRBV4-2 and TRBJ1-1; tentative D call: TRBD1 (6 bases). The CDR3 DNA reads TGTGCCAGCAGCGGAAGGGGAGGGGGAGGGACTAACACTGAAGCTTTCTTT. It specifies CASSGRGGGGTNTEAFF.